This TCR beta chain is from a study of cytomegalovirus exposure and HLA in healthy donors. Study context: Unique TCRs numbering 75 million to 95 million, obtained from HLA-typed donors, made up an early data release.

Points from the study as a whole: Upon later analysis, TCR association rates were observed to vary by HLA locus, being highest for DRB1 and lowest for HLA-C.

The trim removed 3 bases at V and 0 bases at J, leaving 16 bases unmatched. The CDR3 has 19 residues. Germline V lookup: CDR1 MDHEN, CDR2 SYDVKM. Amplification used 60 Vbeta primers and 13 Jbeta primers. This table comes from immunoSEQ multiplex PCR, and its TCRdb copy is limited to in-frame clones, with some not included. The data contain some 160,000 clones, around 77% of them singletons. Healthy bone marrow donors made up the donors. As for this clone: As yet, its antigen is unknown.

This rearrangement joins TRBV28 to TRBJ1-1; 7 nucleotides match TRBD1. This TCR was recovered from a man aged 55 to 70 in good health and CMV-seronegative. The source material was PBMCs. Written as DNA, the CDR3 is TGTGCCAGCAGTTTCGATTCAGGGGACAGACCGAGGATGAACACTGAAGCTTTCTTT. Its translation is CASSFDSGDRPRMNTEAFF.